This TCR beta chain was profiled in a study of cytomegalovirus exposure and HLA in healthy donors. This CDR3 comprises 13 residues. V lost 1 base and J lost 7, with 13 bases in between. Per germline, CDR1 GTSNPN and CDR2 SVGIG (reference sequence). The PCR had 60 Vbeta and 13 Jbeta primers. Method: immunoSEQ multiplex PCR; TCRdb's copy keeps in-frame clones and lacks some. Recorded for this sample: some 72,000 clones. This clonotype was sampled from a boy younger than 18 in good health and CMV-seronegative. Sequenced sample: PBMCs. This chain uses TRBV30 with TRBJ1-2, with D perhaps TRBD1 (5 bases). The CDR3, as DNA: TGTGCCTGGAGTGATATCGGGACTGCTGGCTACACCTTC. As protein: CAWSDIGTAGYTF.